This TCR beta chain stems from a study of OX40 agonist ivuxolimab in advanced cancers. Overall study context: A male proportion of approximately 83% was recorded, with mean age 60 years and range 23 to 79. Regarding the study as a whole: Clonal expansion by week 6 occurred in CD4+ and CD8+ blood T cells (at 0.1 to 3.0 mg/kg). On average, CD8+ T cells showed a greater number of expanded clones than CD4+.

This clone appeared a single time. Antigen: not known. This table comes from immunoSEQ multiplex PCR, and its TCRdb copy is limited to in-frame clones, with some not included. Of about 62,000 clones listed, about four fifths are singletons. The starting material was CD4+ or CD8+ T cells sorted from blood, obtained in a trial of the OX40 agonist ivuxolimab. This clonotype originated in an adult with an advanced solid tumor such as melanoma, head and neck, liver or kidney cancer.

In DNA form, the CDR3 reads TGTGCCAGCTCACCCGCCCTCTCTGGGGCCAACGTCCTGACTTTC. This sequence encodes CASSPALSGANVLTF. The rearrangement joins TRBV18 to TRBJ2-6, with D unresolved. Trimming removed 3 bases at V and 0 bases at J, with 6 bases between. The CDR3 consists of 15 residues. The germline gives CDR1 KGHSH, CDR2 LQKENI.